A selection of T cell receptor beta chains follows, all from one sample in a study of blood T cell repertoires in COVID-19. Generated by immunoSEQ multiplex PCR, the TCRdb table keeps only in-frame clones and is missing some. The sample records 150,000 to 200,000 clones, approximately 89% being singletons. Sequencing was performed on PBMCs or T cells enriched from blood (not recorded which). The receptors here all came from a woman younger than 30 who had recovered from COVID-19. Each CDR3 is given without its conserved first and last residue.

j_call,v_call,cdr3_aa
TRBJ2-7,TRBV28,ASSSPQNDEQY
TRBJ2-3,TRBV18,ASSPLGTSGRTDTQY
TRBJ2-7,TRBV5-5,ASSLEGTGSYEQY
TRBJ2-5,TRBV29-1,SARRGRTETQY
TRBJ1-1,TRBV5-4,ASSSETVNTEAF
TRBJ2-3,TRBV7-9,ASSSGRQGGPDTQY
TRBJ2-3,TRBV18,ASSPRTSGRDTQY
TRBJ1-4,TRBV5-1,ASSFGDSSTNEKLF
TRBJ1-6,TRBV15,ATSRAGNNSPLH
TRBJ1-1,TRBV27,ASTPYRGNTEAF
TRBJ2-7,TRBV28,ASSPMPSSSYEQY
TRBJ2-2,TRBV7-2,ASRATGGVTGELF
TRBJ1-6,TRBV20-1,SASLRSSYNSPLH
TRBJ2-7,TRBV6-2/TRBV6-3,ASSPEASSVEQY
TRBJ1-1,TRBV2,ASSEGSGATEAF
TRBJ1-5,TRBV4-1,ASSQVGSSNQPQH
TRBJ2-5,TRBV7-2,ASSQQGLAVGETQY
TRBJ2-7,TRBV27,ASRTGSYEQY
TRBJ1-2,TRBV7-2,ASSLVRTGRSNVNYGYT
TRBJ1-2,TRBV2,ASNRAGANYGYT
TRBJ2-1,TRBV5-4,ASSLGTGSREEQF
TRBJ2-1,TRBV20-1,SASVAGGPAEQF
TRBJ2-1,TRBV9,ASSSRYNEQF
TRBJ2-2,TRBV24-1,ATSDTGPGLANTGELF